Listed below are T cell receptor beta chains from one sample, sequenced in a study of blood T cell repertoires in COVID-19. Generated by immunoSEQ multiplex PCR, the TCRdb table keeps only in-frame clones and is missing some. This sample has fewer than 300,000 clones, with more than 85% found just once. The material sequenced was peripheral blood. These receptors were collected from a woman younger than 45 with COVID-19, enrolled during active disease. The CDR3 runs from the conserved cysteine through the conserved F or W. D genes are given only for firm matches. Rows may omit the clone size; those that give it use once, few, many or a size class.

TRBV5-6	-	TRBJ1-5	TRBD1	CASSNRGRWDQPQHF	TGTGCCAGCAGTAACAGGGGGCGCTGGGATCAGCCCCAGCATTTT
TRBV19	-	TRBJ1-4	-	CASRRGLNEKLFF	TGTGCCAGTAGGAGAGGCCTTAATGAAAAACTGTTTTTT
TRBV30	-	TRBJ1-2	-	CAWSPDSNYGYTF	TGTGCCTGGAGTCCGGACAGTAACTATGGCTACACCTTC
TRBV20-1	-	TRBJ1-2	-	CSARTEGGYTF	TGCAGTGCTAGAACCGAGGGTGGCTACACCTTC
TRBV14	-	TRBJ2-3	TRBD2	CASSPLGGYGTSGRDTQYF	TGTGCCAGCAGCCCGCTCGGCGGCTACGGGACTAGCGGGAGGGATACGCAGTATTTT
TRBV5-1	-	TRBJ2-5	-	CASSLERVWETQYF	TGCGCCAGCAGCTTGGAGAGGGTTTGGGAGACCCAGTACTTC
TRBV7-9	few	TRBJ2-2	TRBD1	CASSPDRAGTGELFF	TGTGCCAGCAGCCCGGACAGGGCGGGCACCGGGGAGCTGTTTTTT
TRBV5-4	-	TRBJ1-2	-	CASSLSGHTGYGYTF	TGTGCCAGCAGCTTGTCGGGACATACGGGCTATGGCTACACCTTC
TRBV30	-	TRBJ1-2	-	CAWSVTDYGYTF	TGTGCCTGGAGTGTAACGGACTATGGCTACACCTTC
TRBV29-1	-	TRBJ2-7	TRBD2	CSVVLLAGGPYEQYF	TGCAGCGTCGTCCTTCTAGCGGGAGGGCCCTACGAGCAGTACTTC
TRBV4-2	-	TRBJ1-5	TRBD1	CASSQPGTGLQPQHF	TGTGCCAGCAGCCAACCAGGGACAGGTCTCCAGCCCCAGCATTTT
TRBV30	-	TRBJ2-7	-	CAWSKIEGPGGPYFEQYF	TGTGCCTGGAGCAAAATCGAAGGTCCCGGAGGGCCATATTTCGAGCAGTACTTC
TRBV11-2	-	TRBJ2-7	-	CASSLSVGPNEQYF	TGTGCCAGCAGCTTATCTGTCGGTCCGAACGAGCAGTACTTC
TRBV7-2	once	TRBJ1-4	-	CASSLGRIATNEKLFF	TGTGCCAGCAGCTTAGGGCGGATTGCAACTAATGAAAAACTGTTTTTT
TRBV6-2/TRBV6-3	-	TRBJ1-3	-	CASSPARGSGNTIYF	TGTGCCAGCAGTCCAGCGAGAGGATCTGGAAACACCATATATTTT
TRBV11-3	-	TRBJ2-1	-	CASSITVTGNEQFF	TGTGCCAGCAGTATAACGGTAACGGGAAATGAGCAGTTCTTC
TRBV2	-	TRBJ2-7	-	CASSVEREKVAYEQYF	TGTGCCAGCAGTGTAGAACGGGAGAAGGTGGCCTACGAGCAGTACTTC
TRBV7-6	-	TRBJ2-7	TRBD1	CASSSRPGQGQYEQYF	TGTGCCAGCAGCTCCCGCCCGGGACAGGGCCAATACGAGCAGTACTTC